Listed below are T cell receptor beta chains from one sample, sequenced in a study of T-cell memory formation after mild COVID-19. MiXCR was run by TCRdb on the 5' RACE reads, yielding one entry per CDR3 protein. The sample has some 290,000 distinct CDR3 sequences; about a sixth are singletons. Sequenced: PBMCs or a T cell subset sorted from them (not recorded which). Receptor source: a man aged 18 to 29 who had mild COVID-19 (a few samples of this study predate the infection). Cell type and time point are not known. CDR3s include the opening cysteine and the closing phenylalanine or tryptophan.

J gene,V gene,CDR3 protein
TRBJ2-3,TRBV6-5,CASSYRAAGTDTQYF
TRBJ2-3,TRBV20-1,CSAPNPRELGPDTQYF
TRBJ2-1,TRBV7-8,CASSRRGGTSHLGQFF
TRBJ1-1,TRBV10-3,CAISEGGPEAFF
TRBJ2-3,TRBV4-3,CASSQVGTGDPDTQYF
TRBJ2-3,TRBV20-1,CSVGGQGTDTQYF
TRBJ1-5,TRBV6-5,CASSYSMSGVSNQPQHF
TRBJ1-6,TRBV7-9,CASSLEGYNSPLHF
TRBJ2-7,TRBV4-1,CASSQVLLGGDYEQYF
TRBJ1-5,TRBV7-6,CASSLNLDQPQHF
TRBJ2-7,TRBV9,CASSGTSGGGEQYF
TRBJ2-2,TRBV19,CASSIPTPGRELFF
TRBJ2-1,TRBV4-3,CASSQDLGTSGYNEQFF
TRBJ1-6,TRBV7-9,CASSLTLPNSPLHF
TRBJ2-3,TRBV20-1,CSARVWSSTDTQYF
TRBJ2-3,TRBV7-2,CASTMGGGSTDTQYF
TRBJ2-1,TRBV10-3,CATRTSGGNEQFF
TRBJ2-3,TRBV24-1,CATSDFKWADTQYF
TRBJ2-6,TRBV6-2/TRBV6-3,CASSYDSGANVLTF
TRBJ2-1,TRBV24-1,CATSPGARDEQFF
TRBJ2-5,TRBV6-5,CASSFGTGGSETQYF
TRBJ2-2,TRBV7-6,CASSQIGTASTGELFF
TRBJ2-1,TRBV29-1,CSSGGSSYNEQFF
TRBJ2-3,TRBV9,CASSGGPGSGGATDTQYF
TRBJ1-2,TRBV27,CASSFGGSYGYTF
TRBJ2-3,TRBV5-4,CASSAGTSGSTDTQYF
TRBJ1-5,TRBV5-1,CASSLGEHSNQPQHF
TRBJ1-1,TRBV20-1,CSARRAWGAFF